This TCR beta chain was identified in a study of identical twins. Study-level results: The analysis was cross-sectional rather than longitudinal within donors. Zero-insertion analyses could be partly confounded by invariant MAIT and iNKT cells. The abundant beta clonotypes from cord blood had fewer insertions, and memory repertoires had none of this.

J was trimmed by 4 bases and V by 2 bases; bases with no gene match: 6. CDR3 size: 15 residues. Details on this clonotype: Its target is unknown.

Via MiXCR, TCRdb re-called the 5' RACE reads, giving one row per CDR3 protein. The data contain around 250,000 distinct CDR3 sequences, over 9.5% of them singletons. Another study also made use of these data, one on yellow fever vaccine responses in identical twins.

The chain joins TRBV12-3 or TRBV12-4 to TRBJ2-3; 7 bases are shared with TRBD2. The sequenced sample was memory (CD45RO+) T cells sorted from blood. The sequence derives from a woman younger than 35 in good health. CDR3 nucleotides: TGTGCCAGCAGTTTATTGCGGGGGTTGTCAGATACGCAGTATTTT. It encodes CASSLLRGLSDTQYF.